The entry below gives a single T cell receptor beta chain sequence along with its context. The antigen is undetermined. Other DNA variants within this sample encode the same CDR3. This sample was included in a study of cytomegalovirus exposure and HLA in healthy donors. Findings and caveats of the study: Some V segments, including TRBV6-2 and TRBV6-3, were excluded as indistinguishable. TCR association rates varied by HLA locus in a later analysis, with DRB1 highest and HLA-C lowest. It was likely that a cluster of highly shared sequence variants was a sequencing artifact.

V was cut by 4 bases and J by 0 bases, with 10 bases left in between. The CDR3 is 16 residues long. The germline CDR1 and CDR2 sequences are LNHDA and SQIVND (reference sequence). PCR amplification relied on 60 Vbeta primers (plus 13 Jbeta primers). Profiling relied on immunoSEQ multiplex PCR, and the TCRdb table lists in-frame clones only, not all of them. The repertoire holds about 160,000 clones, with under 80% as singletons. The sample taken for sequencing was PBMCs. The TCR comes from a female donor in good health and CMV-seronegative. V is TRBV19 and J is TRBJ2-6; the D is unclear. The DNA for the CDR3 is TGTGCCAGTAGTACCCGACTGATCTCTGGGGCCAACGTCCTGACTTTC. Protein product: CASSTRLISGANVLTF.